This TCR beta chain was obtained from a study of CD8 T cells in ankylosing spondylitis. General study findings and limits: Some of the motif variants had earlier been found in reactive arthritis patients' fluid and blood. CD8+ by phenotype, disease-linked clones were relatively rare in peripheral blood. The study identified a TCR beta motif of under 10 highly homologous variants that appeared characteristic of ankylosing spondylitis blood. Disease-linked clones reportedly showed significant enrichment in matched ankylosing spondylitis synovial fluid.

This clonotype was seen repeatedly, ten times or more. Its antigen is not known. Preparation of TCR beta libraries was done by quantitative 5'-RACE with molecular barcodes. MiXCR, applied by TCRdb to the 5' RACE reads, yields one record per CDR3 protein. Of about 460,000 distinct CDR3 sequences listed, roughly 5.2% are singletons. V lost 6 bases and J lost 8; bases outside the gene matches: 11. In germline, CDR1 is DFQATT, CDR2 SNEGSKA (reference sequence). CDR3 length: 14 amino acids. Sequenced material: blood, either unsorted or a sorted T cell fraction (not recorded which). This receptor was identified in a male donor with ankylosing spondylitis. The genes are TRBV20-1 and TRBJ1-2, with 11 positions matching TRBD1. CDR3 nucleotides: TGCAGTGCCTGGACAGGGGGCCAACAAGGGGGCTACACCTTC. This codes for CSAWTGGQQGGYTF.